A selection of T cell receptor beta chains follows, all from one sample in a study of blood T cell repertoires in COVID-19. Repertoires were generated with immunoSEQ multiplex PCR, while TCRdb's copy carries only in-frame clones and drops some. The sample lists about 120,000 clones, nearly 70% occurring once. Material for sequencing was peripheral blood. Every receptor here comes from a woman in her seventies with acute or convalescent COVID-19. CDR3s include the opening cysteine and the closing phenylalanine or tryptophan. D genes are given only for firm matches. Expanded clones get a size class; other rows say once, few or many, or leave the size out.

V	J	D	size	CDR3	DNA
TRBV4-2	TRBJ1-4	NA	NA	CASSQAGGGKSNEKLFF	TGTGCCAGCAGCCAAGCGGGCGGAGGGAAATCTAATGAAAAACTGTTTTTT
TRBV7-2	TRBJ2-1	NA	NA	CATEARDYNEQFF	TGTGCCACAGAGGCCCGGGACTACAATGAGCAGTTCTTC
TRBV6-5	TRBJ2-7	TRBD1	NA	CASSYDREPSYEQYF	TGTGCCAGCAGTTACGACAGGGAACCTTCCTACGAGCAGTACTTC
TRBV18	TRBJ2-1	TRBD2	once	CASSPQSGGTHNEQFF	TGTGCCAGCTCACCACAGAGCGGGGGGACACACAATGAGCAGTTCTTC
TRBV5-5	TRBJ1-6	NA	NA	CASSYLDSQNSPLHF	TGTGCCAGCAGCTACCTGGACAGCCAGAATTCACCCCTCCACTTT
TRBV29-1	TRBJ2-2	TRBD2	NA	CSVEEGLAGTGELFF	TGCAGCGTTGAAGAGGGGCTAGCGGGCACCGGGGAGCTGTTTTTT
TRBV3-1/TRBV3-2	TRBJ2-2	NA	NA	CASSQGMAGRTGELFF	TGTGCCAGCAGCCAAGGAATGGCGGGGAGGACCGGGGAGCTGTTTTTT
TRBV4-1	TRBJ2-2	NA	NA	CASSPPSAGTGELFF	TGCGCCAGCAGCCCCCCGAGCGCGGGGACCGGGGAGCTGTTTTTT
TRBV10-3	TRBJ1-6	NA	NA	CAISELERGISPLHF	TGTGCCATCAGTGAACTGGAGAGGGGGATATCACCCCTCCACTTT
TRBV4-1	TRBJ2-7	TRBD1	NA	CASSVGQGGSYEQYF	TGCGCCAGCAGCGTCGGACAGGGGGGGTCCTACGAGCAGTACTTC
TRBV19	TRBJ1-1	NA	NA	CASSMQEVTEAFF	TGTGCCAGTAGTATGCAGGAGGTAACTGAAGCTTTCTTT
TRBV4-2	TRBJ1-3	NA	NA	CASSQDIRGAGNTIYF	TGTGCCAGCAGCCAAGATATCAGGGGCGCTGGAAACACCATATATTTT
TRBV7-8	TRBJ2-1	TRBD2	few	CAVVDSGSFNEQFF	TGTGCCGTGGTTGATAGCGGGAGTTTCAATGAGCAGTTCTTC
TRBV7-8	TRBJ1-2	NA	NA	CASSLSDFYGYTF	TGTGCCAGCAGCTTATCGGACTTCTATGGCTACACCTTC
TRBV30	TRBJ1-1	NA	few	CAWSLGTMNTEAFF	TGTGCCTGGAGTCTAGGTACCATGAACACTGAAGCTTTCTTT
TRBV5-1	TRBJ2-5	NA	few	CASSLSTGYETQYF	TGCGCCAGCAGCTTATCAACAGGGTACGAGACCCAGTACTTC
TRBV7-7	TRBJ2-5	TRBD1	once	CASSPVGQGRETQYF	TGTGCCAGCAGCCCTGTAGGACAGGGAAGGGAGACCCAGTACTTC
TRBV6-5	TRBJ2-3	NA	few	CATLAGGGAQYF	TGTGCCACCCTAGCCGGGGGTGGGGCGCAGTATTTT
TRBV19	TRBJ1-6	NA	NA	CASSVLNSPLHF	TGTGCCAGTAGTGTTCTAAATTCACCCCTCCACTTT
TRBV28	TRBJ2-1	TRBD2	NA	CASSFDLSGGFNEQFF	TGTGCCAGCAGTTTCGATTTGTCGGGAGGATTTAATGAGCAGTTCTTC
TRBV5-4	TRBJ2-1	TRBD2	NA	CASSLQRTSGNNEQFF	TGTGCCAGCAGCTTGCAAAGGACTAGCGGGAACAATGAGCAGTTCTTC
TRBV19	TRBJ1-5	NA	NA	CASSTEDRNNQPQHF	TGTGCCAGTAGTACTGAGGACAGAAACAATCAGCCCCAGCATTTT
TRBV30	TRBJ2-5	NA	NA	CAFSRVQETQYF	TGTGCCTTCAGCAGGGTTCAAGAGACCCAGTACTTC
TRBV6-6	TRBJ2-7	NA	NA	CASHDFDSWSEQYF	TGTGCCAGCCACGACTTCGACAGCTGGAGTGAGCAGTACTTC
TRBV6-5	TRBJ2-1	TRBD2	NA	CASSQLAGGYNEQFF	TGTGCCAGCAGTCAGCTAGCGGGGGGTTACAATGAGCAGTTCTTC
TRBV19	TRBJ1-2	NA	NA	CASWGGTFVTGGYTF	TGTGCCAGTTGGGGGGGGACGTTTGTCACCGGTGGCTACACCTTC
TRBV2	TRBJ1-2	TRBD1	NA	CASERQGYTF	TGTGCCAGCGAGAGACAGGGTTACACCTTC
TRBV14	TRBJ2-3	TRBD1	NA	CASSPRSGQPSTDTQYF	TGTGCCAGCAGCCCTCGCTCGGGACAGCCTAGCACAGATACGCAGTATTTT
TRBV29-1	TRBJ2-7	NA	once	CSVEAYQGEQYF	TGCAGCGTTGAAGCGTATCAGGGAGAGCAGTACTTC